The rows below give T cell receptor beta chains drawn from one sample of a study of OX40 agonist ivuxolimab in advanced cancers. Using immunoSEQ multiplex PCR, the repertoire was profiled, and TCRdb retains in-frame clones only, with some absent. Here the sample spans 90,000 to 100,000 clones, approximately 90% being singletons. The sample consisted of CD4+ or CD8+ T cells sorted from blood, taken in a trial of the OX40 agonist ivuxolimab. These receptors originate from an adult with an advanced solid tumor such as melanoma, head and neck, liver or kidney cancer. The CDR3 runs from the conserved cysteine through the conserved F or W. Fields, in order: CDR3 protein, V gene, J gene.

CDR3aa: CASSLEVKSETQYF
v_gene: TRBV11-2
j_gene: TRBJ2-5

CDR3aa: CASSKDRGLTLATPGGYTF
v_gene: TRBV2
j_gene: TRBJ1-2

CDR3aa: CASTWLAQEGETQYF
v_gene: TRBV5-6
j_gene: TRBJ2-5

CDR3aa: CASMVLGAPTNEKLFF
v_gene: TRBV28
j_gene: TRBJ1-4

CDR3aa: CATGSDRLGGTEAFF
v_gene: TRBV19
j_gene: TRBJ1-1

CDR3aa: CAWISPWSGGGNTIYF
v_gene: TRBV30
j_gene: TRBJ1-3

CDR3aa: CASSQPGAGANVLTF
v_gene: TRBV7-6
j_gene: TRBJ2-6

CDR3aa: CASSQEPSGDPYTQYF
v_gene: TRBV4-2
j_gene: TRBJ2-3

CDR3aa: CASSATSALSNEQFF
v_gene: TRBV7-9
j_gene: TRBJ2-1

CDR3aa: CASSWGQANSGNTIYF
v_gene: TRBV28
j_gene: TRBJ1-3

CDR3aa: CASSQAQWERQPQHF
v_gene: TRBV14
j_gene: TRBJ1-5

CDR3aa: CASSRQGGNYGYTF
v_gene: TRBV7-2
j_gene: TRBJ1-2

CDR3aa: CASSPPDTIGEAFF
v_gene: TRBV7-2
j_gene: TRBJ1-1

CDR3aa: CASSSLRRDPSGNTIYF
v_gene: TRBV7-2
j_gene: TRBJ1-3

CDR3aa: CASSRFDSNTEAFF
v_gene: TRBV7-9
j_gene: TRBJ1-1

CDR3aa: CASGLAGGETQYF
v_gene: TRBV7-2
j_gene: TRBJ2-5

CDR3aa: CAWTAGGGYGYTF
v_gene: TRBV30
j_gene: TRBJ1-2

CDR3aa: CASSDKGRSGSNEQFF
v_gene: TRBV9
j_gene: TRBJ2-1

CDR3aa: CASSPGTGISPLHF
v_gene: TRBV6-6
j_gene: TRBJ1-6

CDR3aa: CASSQTGGRANYGYTF
v_gene: TRBV28
j_gene: TRBJ1-2

CDR3aa: CASSHPGLAGGTTKSEQFF
v_gene: TRBV4-1
j_gene: TRBJ2-1

CDR3aa: CASSLQGPGTDTQYF
v_gene: TRBV28
j_gene: TRBJ2-3

CDR3aa: CASRPRGSTPQHF
v_gene: TRBV19
j_gene: TRBJ1-5

CDR3aa: CASVVSGSPYNEQFF
v_gene: TRBV7-2
j_gene: TRBJ2-1

CDR3aa: CASSLLRGTATREQYF
v_gene: TRBV5-4
j_gene: TRBJ2-7

CDR3aa: CASRPQGRSRGQSEKLFF
v_gene: TRBV27
j_gene: TRBJ1-4

CDR3aa: CASSPLGETQYF
v_gene: TRBV14
j_gene: TRBJ2-5

CDR3aa: CASSVAGGYGYTF
v_gene: TRBV2
j_gene: TRBJ1-2

CDR3aa: CASSLAYSVGYTF
v_gene: TRBV7-2
j_gene: TRBJ1-2

CDR3aa: CASNPAGGPGETQYF
v_gene: TRBV6-1
j_gene: TRBJ2-5

CDR3aa: CASSVDGEYGWQYF
v_gene: TRBV6-1
j_gene: TRBJ2-7

CDR3aa: CASSQDSPNTGELFF
v_gene: TRBV4-3
j_gene: TRBJ2-2

CDR3aa: CASSVEAQGPYGYTF
v_gene: TRBV5-1
j_gene: TRBJ1-2

CDR3aa: CASSNRGDGYTF
v_gene: TRBV5-6
j_gene: TRBJ1-2

CDR3aa: CASGRQGLMETQYF
v_gene: TRBV25-1
j_gene: TRBJ2-5

CDR3aa: CASSLGANNWDEQFF
v_gene: TRBV5-8
j_gene: TRBJ2-1

CDR3aa: CANPGTFPSGNTIYF
v_gene: TRBV27
j_gene: TRBJ1-3

CDR3aa: CASSPRRLAGDLYNEQFF
v_gene: TRBV18
j_gene: TRBJ2-1

CDR3aa: CASSATGTGGLSSYNEQFF
v_gene: TRBV6-1
j_gene: TRBJ2-1

CDR3aa: CASSSGQGSQETQYF
v_gene: TRBV27
j_gene: TRBJ2-5

CDR3aa: CASSTYVRETQYF
v_gene: TRBV6-5
j_gene: TRBJ2-5

CDR3aa: CASRNWAGHNEKLFF
v_gene: TRBV5-1
j_gene: TRBJ1-4

CDR3aa: CASSDLEAFF
v_gene: TRBV6-1
j_gene: TRBJ1-1

CDR3aa: CASSQGGEGSYNEQFF
v_gene: TRBV4-2
j_gene: TRBJ2-1

CDR3aa: CASSPSRLAGAAGELFF
v_gene: TRBV4-3
j_gene: TRBJ2-2

CDR3aa: CASLAGAETQYF
v_gene: TRBV2
j_gene: TRBJ2-5

CDR3aa: CASRTPGPYGYTF
v_gene: TRBV28
j_gene: TRBJ1-2

CDR3aa: CASSQYGGELFF
v_gene: TRBV4-2
j_gene: TRBJ2-2

CDR3aa: CSVMTHGTYEQYF
v_gene: TRBV29-1
j_gene: TRBJ2-7

CDR3aa: CASRRLVGDGYTF
v_gene: TRBV6-6
j_gene: TRBJ1-2

CDR3aa: CASSLGGRGEQPQHF
v_gene: TRBV7-2
j_gene: TRBJ1-5

CDR3aa: CASSLEVGRWTGELFF
v_gene: TRBV5-1
j_gene: TRBJ2-2

CDR3aa: CASSIGDSRNEQFF
v_gene: TRBV19
j_gene: TRBJ2-1

CDR3aa: CASSPGTPSSGNTIYF
v_gene: TRBV5-4
j_gene: TRBJ1-3

CDR3aa: CASSPSLLKTDTQYF
v_gene: TRBV4-1
j_gene: TRBJ2-3

CDR3aa: CASSYSMGAGEAFF
v_gene: TRBV6-5
j_gene: TRBJ1-1

CDR3aa: CASSLGSDEQFF
v_gene: TRBV11-2
j_gene: TRBJ2-1

CDR3aa: CASSESGQGASGANVLTF
v_gene: TRBV2
j_gene: TRBJ2-6

CDR3aa: CASSQSGRASGELFF
v_gene: TRBV6-5
j_gene: TRBJ2-2